Listed below are T cell receptor beta chains from one sample, sequenced in a study of CD8+CD57+ T cells in acquired aplastic anemia. Each CDR3 protein gets one entry after TCRdb re-called the reads with MiXCR. This sample has about 240,000 distinct CDR3 sequences, with around 45% found just once. Specimen: sorted CD4+, CD8+, or CD8+CD57+ T cells (not recorded which) from PBMCs. The receptors shown here come from a human donor with aplastic anemia. Each CDR3 is given with its conserved first and last residue. Fields, in order: J gene, V gene, clone size, D gene, CDR3 DNA, CDR3 protein. D genes are given only for firm matches. The listing skips clone size in some rows; elsewhere it reads once, few, many or a size class.

TRBJ1-1 | TRBV2 | NA | NA | TGTGCCAGCAGCACCAAACAATTGAACACTGAAGCTTTCTTT | CASSTKQLNTEAFF
TRBJ2-7 | TRBV9 | many | NA | TGTGCCAGCAGCCTGGGGTTGGGGTCCTACGAGCAGTACTTC | CASSLGLGSYEQYF
TRBJ1-1 | TRBV19 | NA | NA | TGTACCAGTAGTATATTGGGGCGGAGCACTGAAGCTTTCTTT | CTSSILGRSTEAFF
TRBJ2-7 | TRBV6-5 | many | NA | TGTGCCAGCAGTTCAGGGGTAAGCGAGCAGTACTTC | CASSSGVSEQYF
TRBJ2-7 | TRBV11-1 | NA | NA | TGTGCCAGCAGAGACGCACAGGGTCACTACGAGCAGTACTTC | CASRDAQGHYEQYF
TRBJ2-2 | TRBV6-5 | few | TRBD2 | TGTGCCAGCAGTTACTGGGGCGGGGGTGATACCGGGGAGCTGTTTTTT | CASSYWGGGDTGELFF
TRBJ2-1 | TRBV29-1 | many | NA | TGCAGCGTTGAAATCAGCTCCTACAATGAGCAGTTCTTC | CSVEISSYNEQFF
TRBJ2-7 | TRBV10-2 | NA | NA | TGCGCCAGCAGTGAGTTCCCGCGGAGATTCTCCTACGAGCAGTACTTC | CASSEFPRRFSYEQYF
TRBJ1-2 | TRBV19 | NA | TRBD1 | TGTGCCACTGAGGACAGGGAAAAGAATGGCTACACCTTC | CATEDREKNGYTF
TRBJ2-3 | TRBV14 | NA | TRBD2 | TGTGCCAGCAGCCAAGGACTAGCGGAGGCCAAGAGCACAGATACGCAGTATTTT | CASSQGLAEAKSTDTQYF
TRBJ1-5 | TRBV7-9 | many | TRBD1 | TGTGCCAGCAGCTTAAGGGACAGGGTCAATCAGCCCCAGCATTTT | CASSLRDRVNQPQHF
TRBJ1-5 | TRBV7-8 | many | NA | TGTGCCAGCAGCTTGGGAGGGGTTCAGCCCCAGCATTTT | CASSLGGVQPQHF
TRBJ1-5 | TRBV7-9 | NA | NA | NA | CASSFYICSARDLDEDQPQHF
TRBJ2-7 | TRBV11-2 | NA | NA | TGTGCCAGCAGCTTAGCGCCGGGAGCGGACTACGAGCAGTACTTC | CASSLAPGADYEQYF
TRBJ1-2 | TRBV10-2 | many | TRBD1 | TGCGCCAGCACCCACTCGATCCGGGACAGGGTTAACTATGGCTACACCTTC | CASTHSIRDRVNYGYTF
TRBJ1-6 | TRBV7-9 | many | TRBD1 | TGTGCCAGCAGTTCGGCGACAGGGGTTTACTCACCCCTCCACTTT | CASSSATGVYSPLHF
TRBJ2-1 | TRBV9 | many | NA | TGTGCCAGCAGCGTAGAAACGGGGACCAGCAATGAGCAGTTCTTC | CASSVETGTSNEQFF
TRBJ2-5 | TRBV10-3 | NA | TRBD2 | TGTGCCATCAGTTGGACTAGCGGCCTCCAACGGGAGACCCAGTACTTC | CAISWTSGLQRETQYF
TRBJ2-7 | TRBV6-4 | few | NA | TGTGCCAGCAGTTTATCGATCGGGGGGCTACCCTACGAGCAGTACTTC | CASSLSIGGLPYEQYF
TRBJ1-2 | TRBV19 | few | NA | TGTGCCAGTAGTAGGTGGTCGGGAGGCTACACCTTC | CASSRWSGGYTF
TRBJ1-2 | TRBV7-2 | NA | TRBD1 | TGTGCCAGCACCCCCGGACAGGGGACCTATGGCTACACCTTC | CASTPGQGTYGYTF
TRBJ2-7 | TRBV7-9 | NA | TRBD2 | TGTGCCAGCAGCTCACTAGCGGGGAGTAACGAGCAGTACTTC | CASSSLAGSNEQYF
TRBJ2-3 | TRBV6-6 | many | TRBD1 | TGTGCCAGCAGCCGGACAGGGCCGGGAGATACGCAGTATTTT | CASSRTGPGDTQYF
TRBJ2-2 | TRBV14 | NA | TRBD2 | TGTGCCAGCAGCCCGAAAGCTACACGGGAGGGCCCCTTCGGGGAGCTGTTTTTT | CASSPKATREGPFGELFF
TRBJ2-7 | TRBV18 | NA | NA | TGTGCCAGCTCACCGGAATTCCAGGACCCTACCTACGAGCAGTACTTC | CASSPEFQDPTYEQYF
TRBJ2-4 | TRBV20-1 | NA | TRBD2 | TGCAGTGCCGGTACTAGCGGGGGGCTGGGGAACATTCAGTACTTC | CSAGTSGGLGNIQYF
TRBJ2-1 | TRBV28 | few | NA | TGTGCCAGCAGTTTTGGGGACAATGAGCAGTTCTTC | CASSFGDNEQFF
TRBJ2-1 | TRBV5-1 | many | TRBD2 | TGCGCCAGCAGCTTGGTCAGCGGGAGAGGGAATGAGCAGTTCTTC | CASSLVSGRGNEQFF
TRBJ2-6 | TRBV10-3 | few | TRBD1 | TGTGCCATCAGTGATCCAGGGGGTGCTGGGGCCAACGTCCTGACTTTC | CAISDPGGAGANVLTF
TRBJ2-5 | TRBV7-8 | NA | NA | TGTGCCAGCAGCATAGGACAAAACAATCAGCCCCAGTACTTC | CASSIGQNNQPQYF
TRBJ2-3 | TRBV5-5 | NA | NA | TGTGCCAGCAGCCCATCTGGGACGGGTCCAGATACGCAGTATTTT | CASSPSGTGPDTQYF
TRBJ2-2 | TRBV19 | NA | NA | TGTGCCAGTAGGGCCAGATCGAACACCGGGGAGCTGTTTTTT | CASRARSNTGELFF
TRBJ2-7 | TRBV29-1 | many | NA | TGCAGCGCCACCGACAGAACGCTTGTCGAGCAGTACTTC | CSATDRTLVEQYF
TRBJ2-7 | TRBV6-1 | NA | TRBD1 | TGTGCCAGCAGTCCAACAGGGGGACCCTACGAGCAGTACTTC | CASSPTGGPYEQYF
TRBJ2-1 | TRBV6-4 | many | NA | TGTGCCAGCAACCTCGGGTCCTACAATGAGCAGTTCTTC | CASNLGSYNEQFF
TRBJ2-5 | TRBV29-1 | NA | TRBD1 | TGCAGCGTTTCCCGGGACAGGGGGGAACAAGAGACCCAGTACTTC | CSVSRDRGEQETQYF
TRBJ1-5 | TRBV19 | NA | TRBD1 | TGTGCCAGTGGGACAGGGAGGAGTCAGCCCCAGCATTTT | CASGTGRSQPQHF
TRBJ2-7 | TRBV5-6 | many | NA | TGTGCCAGCAGCTTCTCCGGACACGAGCAGTACTTC | CASSFSGHEQYF
TRBJ1-6 | TRBV15 | NA | NA | TGTGCCACCAGCAGAGACCGGGGTTCACCCCTCCACTTT | CATSRDRGSPLHF
TRBJ2-7 | TRBV20-1 | NA | NA | TGCAGTGCTAGAGCCGACTACGAGCAGTACTTC | CSARADYEQYF
TRBJ1-2 | TRBV2 | NA | NA | TGTGCCAGCAGTGAAGGGCGTTCCTTCTACACCTTC | CASSEGRSFYTF
TRBJ1-1 | TRBV7-2 | few | NA | TGTGCCAGCAGCTTAAAAGCAGGGAGGACTGAAGCTTTCTTT | CASSLKAGRTEAFF
TRBJ2-7 | TRBV20-1 | once | TRBD2 | TGCAGTGCTAGAGAAGTGACTAGCGGGAGGGAGAGGTACGAGCAGTACTTC | CSAREVTSGRERYEQYF
TRBJ1-2 | TRBV3-1 | NA | NA | TGTGCCAGCAGCCGATGGGAGGACTTC | CASSRWEDF
TRBJ2-7 | TRBV25-1 | NA | NA | TGTGCCAGCAGTCTTGAGGCAGAAGGGTCGAGCGAGCAGTACTTC | CASSLEAEGSSEQYF
TRBJ1-4 | TRBV6-6 | many | NA | TGTGCCAGCCAGGGAATGTCTAATGAAAAACTGTTTTTT | CASQGMSNEKLFF
TRBJ2-5 | TRBV5-1 | NA | TRBD2 | TGTGCCAGCAGCTCGAGCGGGAGGGACGAGACCCAGTACTTC | CASSSSGRDETQYF
TRBJ2-1 | TRBV13 | many | TRBD1 | TGTGCCAGCAGCTTAACGGGGACAGGGAGAAATAATGAGCAGTTCTTC | CASSLTGTGRNNEQFF
TRBJ2-3 | TRBV3-1 | NA | NA | TGTGCCAGCCAACAAGAAGAAGGCACAGATACGCAGTATTTT | CASQQEEGTDTQYF
TRBJ2-1 | TRBV19 | NA | TRBD1 | TGTGCCAGTGGAAGGAGCCGGGACAGGGAACTCTGGTTC | CASGRSRDRELWF
TRBJ2-7 | TRBV13 | many | NA | TGTGCCAGCAGCTTACGGAGCGAGCAGTACTTC | CASSLRSEQYF
TRBJ2-5 | TRBV7-6 | NA | TRBD2 | TGTGCCAGCAGCTTAGTCGCGGGGGGGCGGGAGACCCAGTACTTC | CASSLVAGGRETQYF
TRBJ1-1 | TRBV7-3 | NA | NA | TGTGCCAGCAGCTCCGCCGGGGGGGGAATTCGAGCGGTGAACACTGAAGCTTTCTTT | CASSSAGGGIRAVNTEAFF
TRBJ2-2 | TRBV7-2 | NA | NA | TGTGCCAGCAGCCGGCCCCCTAGAATCGACACCGGGGAGCTGTTTTTT | CASSRPPRIDTGELFF
TRBJ1-4 | TRBV6-1 | many | NA | TGTGCCAGCAGTGATGGGGGTGGCGGCGCAAATGAAAAACTGTTTTTT | CASSDGGGGANEKLFF
TRBJ1-2 | TRBV15 | NA | TRBD1 | TGTGCCACCAGCAGGGACAGGGATGGCTACACCTTC | CATSRDRDGYTF
TRBJ1-1 | TRBV24-1 | many | TRBD1 | TGTGCCACCAGAACGACAGGGGGCACTGAAGCTTTCTTT | CATRTTGGTEAFF